This T cell receptor beta chain is drawn from a study of blood T cell repertoires in COVID-19. Study context: Sample material is recorded as cDNA or gDNA derived from T cells, B-cell-depleted T cells, or PBMCs.

Data came from immunoSEQ multiplex PCR; TCRdb stores just in-frame clones and leaves some out. The sample yields about 200,000 clones, 83% seen once. CDR1 is SGDLS and CDR2 is YYNGEE in the germline V gene. The CDR3 covers 17 residues. With V trimmed by 0 bases and J by 4 bases, 12 bases remained unmatched. This clone showed up just a few times. The study recruited people aged about 18 to 95 years across about two dozen US areas. The chain has TRBV9 and TRBJ1-2; 7 bases match TRBD1. Specimen: PBMCs or T cells enriched from blood (not recorded which). The receptor comes from a woman in her forties or fifties who had been exposed to COVID-19. The CDR3 bases are TGTGCCAGCAGCGTAGCTTGGGGGGACAGCGCGTTCTATGGCTACACCTTC. This gives the protein CASSVAWGDSAFYGYTF.